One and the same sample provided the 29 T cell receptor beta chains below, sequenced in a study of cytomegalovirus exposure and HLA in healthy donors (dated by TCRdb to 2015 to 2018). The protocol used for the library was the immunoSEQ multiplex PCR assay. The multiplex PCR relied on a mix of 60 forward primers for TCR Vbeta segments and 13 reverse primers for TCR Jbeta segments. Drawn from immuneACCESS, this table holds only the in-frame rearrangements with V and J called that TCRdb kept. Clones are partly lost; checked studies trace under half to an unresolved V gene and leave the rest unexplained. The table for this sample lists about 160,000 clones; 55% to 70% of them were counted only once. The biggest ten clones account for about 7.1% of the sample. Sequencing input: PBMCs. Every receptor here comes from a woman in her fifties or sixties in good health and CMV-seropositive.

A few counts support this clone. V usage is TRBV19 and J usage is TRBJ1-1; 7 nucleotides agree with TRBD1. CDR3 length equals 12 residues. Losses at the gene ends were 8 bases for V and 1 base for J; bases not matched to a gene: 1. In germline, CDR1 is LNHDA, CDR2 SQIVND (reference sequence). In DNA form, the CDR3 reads TGTGCCAGTGGGGACAGGAACACTGAAGCTTTCTTT. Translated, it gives CASGDRNTEAFF. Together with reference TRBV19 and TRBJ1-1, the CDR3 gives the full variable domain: DGGITQSPKYLFRKEGQNVTLSCEQNLNHDAMYWYRQDPGQGLRLIYYSQIVNDFQKGDIAEGYSVSREKKESFPLTVTSAQKNPTAFYLCASGDRNTEAFFGQGTRLTVV.

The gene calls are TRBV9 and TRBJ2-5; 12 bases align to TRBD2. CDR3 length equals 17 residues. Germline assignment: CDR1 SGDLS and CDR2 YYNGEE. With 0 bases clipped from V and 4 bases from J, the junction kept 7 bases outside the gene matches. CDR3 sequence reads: CASSVGGGLAGRETQYF. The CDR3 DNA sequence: TGTGCCAGCAGCGTAGGGGGAGGACTAGCGGGACGAGAGACCCAGTACTTC.

Written as DNA, the CDR3 is TGTGCCAGCAGTTTAAACCCCGACAGGGCGGATCAGCCCCAGCATTTT. This encodes CASSLNPDRADQPQHF. J is TRBJ1-5 and V is TRBV28, with 7 bases aligning to TRBD1. V was pared by 2 bases and J by 5 bases, with 9 bases of the junction left unmatched. The CDR3 has 16 residues. The germline gives CDR1 MDHEN, CDR2 SYDVKM. The entire variable domain, with the rest obtained from reference TRBV28 and TRBJ1-5, is as follows: DVKVTQSSRYLVKRTGEKVFLECVQDMDHENMFWYRQDPGLGLRLIYFSYDVKMKEKGDIPEGYSVSREKKERFSLILESASTNQTSMYLCASSLNPDRADQPQHFGDGTRLSIL.

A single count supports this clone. The CDR3 nucleotides read TGCGCCAGCAGCCCGGGGGAGGTGACAGATACGCAGTATTTT. The encoded protein is CASSPGEVTDTQYF. The V and J genes are TRBV5-1 and TRBJ2-3; D is possibly TRBD2 (6 bases). This CDR3 has 14 amino acids. The ends were cut back, 4 bases at V and 3 bases at J, with 12 bases in the middle. Germline CDR1 is SGHRS and CDR2 is YFSETQ.

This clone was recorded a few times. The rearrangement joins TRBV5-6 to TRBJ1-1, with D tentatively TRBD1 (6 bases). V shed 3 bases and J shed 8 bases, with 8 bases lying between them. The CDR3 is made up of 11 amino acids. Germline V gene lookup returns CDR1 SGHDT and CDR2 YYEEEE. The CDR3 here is CASSWGTEAFF. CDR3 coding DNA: TGTGCCAGCAGCTGGGGGACAGAAGCTTTCTTT.

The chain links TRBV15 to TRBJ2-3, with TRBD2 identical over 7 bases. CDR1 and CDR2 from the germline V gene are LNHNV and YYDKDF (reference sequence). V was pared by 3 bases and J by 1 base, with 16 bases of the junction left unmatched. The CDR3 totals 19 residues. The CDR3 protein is CATSRTLAEGLIRTDTQYF. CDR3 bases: TGTGCCACCAGCAGGACCCTAGCGGAAGGCCTAATACGCACAGATACGCAGTATTTT. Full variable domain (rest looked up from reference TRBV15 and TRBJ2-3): DAMVIQNPRYQVTQFGKPVTLSCSQTLNHNVMYWYQQKSSQAPKLLFHYYDKDFNNEADTPDNFQSRRPNTSFCFLDIRSPGLGDTAMYLCATSRTLAEGLIRTDTQYFGPGTRLTVL.

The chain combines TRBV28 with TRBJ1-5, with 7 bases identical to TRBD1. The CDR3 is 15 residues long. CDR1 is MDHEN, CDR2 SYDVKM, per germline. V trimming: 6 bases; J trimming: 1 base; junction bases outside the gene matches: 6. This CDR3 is CASRPTGESNQPQHF. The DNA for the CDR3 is TGTGCCAGCAGGCCAACAGGGGAAAGCAATCAGCCCCAGCATTTT. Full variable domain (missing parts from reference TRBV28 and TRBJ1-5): DVKVTQSSRYLVKRTGEKVFLECVQDMDHENMFWYRQDPGLGLRLIYFSYDVKMKEKGDIPEGYSVSREKKERFSLILESASTNQTSMYLCASRPTGESNQPQHFGDGTRLSIL.

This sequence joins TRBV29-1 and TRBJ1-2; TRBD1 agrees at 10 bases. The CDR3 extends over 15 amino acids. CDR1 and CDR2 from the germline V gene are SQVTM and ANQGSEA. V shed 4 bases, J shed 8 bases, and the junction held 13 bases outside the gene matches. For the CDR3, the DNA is TGCAGCGTTGCCCCGGGGGGACAGGGGACGAGGGGCTACACCTTC. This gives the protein CSVAPGGQGTRGYTF. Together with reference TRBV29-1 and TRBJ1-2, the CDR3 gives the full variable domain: SAVISQKPSRDICQRGTSLTIQCQVDSQVTMMFWYRQQPGQSLTLIATANQGSEATYESGFVIDKFPISRPNLTFSTLTVSNMSPEDSSIYLCSVAPGGQGTRGYTFGSGTRLTVV.

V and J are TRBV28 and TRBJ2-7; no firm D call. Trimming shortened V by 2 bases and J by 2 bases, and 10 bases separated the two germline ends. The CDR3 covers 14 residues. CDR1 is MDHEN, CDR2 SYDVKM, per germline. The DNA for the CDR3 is TGTGCCAGCAGTTTAGTGGCGGCAACCTACGAGCAGTACTTC. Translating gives CASSLVAATYEQYF.

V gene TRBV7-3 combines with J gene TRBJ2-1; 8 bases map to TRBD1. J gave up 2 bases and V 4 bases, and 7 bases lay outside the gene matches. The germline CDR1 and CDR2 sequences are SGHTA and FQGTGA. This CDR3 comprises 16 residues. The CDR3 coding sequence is TGTGCCAGCAGCTCGGTGGGGACAGGAACCTACAATGAGCAGTTCTTC. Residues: CASSSVGTGTYNEQFF.

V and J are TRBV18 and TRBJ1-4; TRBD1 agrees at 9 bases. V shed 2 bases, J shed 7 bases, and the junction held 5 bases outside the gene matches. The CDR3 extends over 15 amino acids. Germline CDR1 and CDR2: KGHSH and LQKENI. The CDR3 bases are TGTGCCAGCTCACCAGGACAGGGGATTGGTGAAAAACTGTTTTTT. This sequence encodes CASSPGQGIGEKLFF. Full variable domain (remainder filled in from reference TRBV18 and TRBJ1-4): NAGVMQNPRHLVRRRGQEARLRCSPMKGHSHVYWYRQLPEEGLKFMVYLQKENIIDESGMPKERFSAEFPKEGPSILRIQQVVRGDSAAYFCASSPGQGIGEKLFFGSGTQLSVL.

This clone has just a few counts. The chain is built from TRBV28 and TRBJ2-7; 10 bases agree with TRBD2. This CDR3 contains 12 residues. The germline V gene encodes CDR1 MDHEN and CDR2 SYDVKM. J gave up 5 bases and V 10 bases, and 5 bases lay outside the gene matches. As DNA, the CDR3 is TGTGCCACTAGCGGGAGCGGCGACGAGCAGTACTTC. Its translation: CATSGSGDEQYF. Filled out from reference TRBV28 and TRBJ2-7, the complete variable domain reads DVKVTQSSRYLVKRTGEKVFLECVQDMDHENMFWYRQDPGLGLRLIYFSYDVKMKEKGDIPEGYSVSREKKERFSLILESASTNQTSMYLCATSGSGDEQYFGPGTRLTVT.

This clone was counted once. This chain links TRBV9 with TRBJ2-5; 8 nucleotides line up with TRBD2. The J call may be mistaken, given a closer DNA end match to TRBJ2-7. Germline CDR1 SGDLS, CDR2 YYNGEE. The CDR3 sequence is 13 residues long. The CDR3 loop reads CASSVSGGNEQYF. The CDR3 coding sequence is TGTGCCAGCAGCGTATCGGGGGGGAACGAGCAGTACTTC.

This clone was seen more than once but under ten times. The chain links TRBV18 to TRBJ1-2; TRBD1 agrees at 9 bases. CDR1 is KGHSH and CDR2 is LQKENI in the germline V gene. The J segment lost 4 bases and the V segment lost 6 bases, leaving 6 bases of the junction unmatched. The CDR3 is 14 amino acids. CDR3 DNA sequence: TGTGCCAGCTCCCTCCAGGGACAGGGCTATGGCTACACCTTC. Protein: CASSLQGQGYGYTF.

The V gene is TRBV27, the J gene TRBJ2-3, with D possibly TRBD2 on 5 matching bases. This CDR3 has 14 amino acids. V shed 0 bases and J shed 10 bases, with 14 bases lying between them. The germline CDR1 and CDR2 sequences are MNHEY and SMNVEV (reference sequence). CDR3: CASSLSGTVGAQYF. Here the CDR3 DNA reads TGTGCCAGCAGTTTATCGGGCACTGTGGGAGCGCAGTATTTT.

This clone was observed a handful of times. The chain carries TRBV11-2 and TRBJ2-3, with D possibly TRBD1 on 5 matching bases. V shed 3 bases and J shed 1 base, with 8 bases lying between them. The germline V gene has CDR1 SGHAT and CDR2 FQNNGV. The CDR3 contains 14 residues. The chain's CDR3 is CASSFGRGTDTQYF. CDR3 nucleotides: TGTGCCAGCAGCTTTGGCAGGGGCACAGATACGCAGTATTTT. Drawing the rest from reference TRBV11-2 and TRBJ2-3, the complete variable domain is EAGVAQSPRYKIIEKRQSVAFWCNPISGHATLYWYQQILGQGPKLLIQFQNNGVVDDSQLPKDRFSAERLKGVDSTLKIQPAKLEDSAVYLCASSFGRGTDTQYFGPGTRLTVL.

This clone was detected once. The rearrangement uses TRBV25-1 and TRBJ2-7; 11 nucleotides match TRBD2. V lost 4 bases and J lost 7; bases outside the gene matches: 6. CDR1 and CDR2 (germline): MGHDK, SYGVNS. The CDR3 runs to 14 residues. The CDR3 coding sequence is TGTGCCAGCAGTGTAGCGGGAGGGCCAGGGGAGCAGTACTTC. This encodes CASSVAGGPGEQYF.

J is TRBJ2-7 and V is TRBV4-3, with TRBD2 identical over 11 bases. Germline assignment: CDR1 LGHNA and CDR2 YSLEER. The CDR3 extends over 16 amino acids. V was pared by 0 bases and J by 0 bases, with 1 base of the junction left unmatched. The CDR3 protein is CASSQDSGRASYEQYF. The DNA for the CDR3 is TGCGCCAGCAGCCAAGATAGCGGGAGGGCCTCCTACGAGCAGTACTTC.

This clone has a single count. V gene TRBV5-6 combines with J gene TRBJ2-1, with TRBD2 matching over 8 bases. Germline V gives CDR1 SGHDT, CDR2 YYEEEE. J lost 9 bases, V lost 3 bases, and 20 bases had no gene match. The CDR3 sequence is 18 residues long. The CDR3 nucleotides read TGTGCCAGCAGCTCCGGACCGGGACAACGGACTAGCCTCCCTGAGCAGTTCTTC. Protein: CASSSGPGQRTSLPEQFF.

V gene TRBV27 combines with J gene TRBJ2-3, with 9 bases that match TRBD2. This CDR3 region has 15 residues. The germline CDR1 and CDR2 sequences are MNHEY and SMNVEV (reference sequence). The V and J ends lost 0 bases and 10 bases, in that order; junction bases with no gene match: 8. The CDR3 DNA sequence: TGTGCCAGCAGTTTATCCGCGGGAGGGGGTCCTGCGCAGTATTTT. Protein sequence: CASSLSAGGGPAQYF.

The chain's CDR3 is CAWSGQGYGKLFF. CDR3 DNA: TGTGCCTGGTCGGGACAGGGATATGGAAAACTGTTTTTT. The V and J genes are TRBV30 and TRBJ1-4, with 9 bases matching TRBD1. The V segment lost 5 bases and the J segment 10 bases; nucleotides outside the gene matches: 8. The CDR3 extends over 13 amino acids. Germline CDR1 reads GTSNPN; CDR2 reads SVGIG (reference sequence). Supplemented by reference TRBV30 and TRBJ1-4, the full variable domain reads SQTIHQWPATLVQPVGSPLSLECTVEGTSNPNLYWYRQAAGRGLQLLFYSVGIGQISSEVPQNLSASRPQDRQFILSSKKLLLSDSGFYLCAWSGQGYGKLFFGSGTQLSVL.

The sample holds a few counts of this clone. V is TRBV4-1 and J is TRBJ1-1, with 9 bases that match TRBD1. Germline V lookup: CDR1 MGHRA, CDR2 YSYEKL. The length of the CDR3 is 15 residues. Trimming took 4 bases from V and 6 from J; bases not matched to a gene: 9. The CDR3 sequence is CASSPAGTGNPEAFF. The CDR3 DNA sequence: TGCGCCAGCAGCCCCGCCGGGACAGGGAATCCTGAAGCTTTCTTT.

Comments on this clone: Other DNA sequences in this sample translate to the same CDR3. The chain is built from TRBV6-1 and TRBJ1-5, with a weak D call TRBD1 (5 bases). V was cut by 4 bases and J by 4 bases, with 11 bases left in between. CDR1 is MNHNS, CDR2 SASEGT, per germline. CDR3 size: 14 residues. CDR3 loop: CASSGQTVNQPQHF. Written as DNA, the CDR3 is TGTGCCAGCAGTGGCCAGACAGTAAATCAGCCCCAGCATTTT.

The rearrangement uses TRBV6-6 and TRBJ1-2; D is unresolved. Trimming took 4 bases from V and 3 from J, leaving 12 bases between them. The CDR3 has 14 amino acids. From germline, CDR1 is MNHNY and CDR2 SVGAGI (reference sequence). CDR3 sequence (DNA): TGTGCCAGCAGTTCCGCGAGTGGAGACTATGGCTACACCTTC. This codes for CASSSASGDYGYTF.

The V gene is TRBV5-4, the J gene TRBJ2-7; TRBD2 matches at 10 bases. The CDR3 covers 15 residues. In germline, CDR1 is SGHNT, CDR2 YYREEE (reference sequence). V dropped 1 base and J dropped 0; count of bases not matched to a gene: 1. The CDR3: CASSLPSGSSYEQYF. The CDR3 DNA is TGTGCCAGCAGCTTGCCTAGCGGGAGCTCCTACGAGCAGTACTTC.

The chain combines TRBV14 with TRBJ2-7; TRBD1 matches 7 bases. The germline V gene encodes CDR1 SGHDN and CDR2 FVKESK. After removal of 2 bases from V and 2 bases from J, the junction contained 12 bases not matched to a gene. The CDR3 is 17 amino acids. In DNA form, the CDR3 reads TGTGCCAGCAGCCAACGTCTGGGACAGCTTAATCCCTACGAGCAGTACTTC. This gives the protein CASSQRLGQLNPYEQYF.

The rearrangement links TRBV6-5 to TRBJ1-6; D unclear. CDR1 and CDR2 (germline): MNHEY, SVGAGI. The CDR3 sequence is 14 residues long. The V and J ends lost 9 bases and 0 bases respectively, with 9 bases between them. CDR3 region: CASQRSSYNSPLHF. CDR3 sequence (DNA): TGTGCCAGTCAGAGGAGCTCCTATAATTCACCCCTCCACTTT.

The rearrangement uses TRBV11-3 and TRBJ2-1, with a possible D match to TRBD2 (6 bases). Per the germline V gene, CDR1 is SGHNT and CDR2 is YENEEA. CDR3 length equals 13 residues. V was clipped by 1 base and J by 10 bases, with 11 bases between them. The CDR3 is CASSLGPAGEQFF. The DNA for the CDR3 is TGTGCCAGCAGCTTAGGTCCCGCGGGGGAGCAGTTCTTC.

The CDR3 coding sequence is TGTGCCAGCAGCGGGGGGGGAATCTCTGGAAACACCATATATTTT. It encodes CASSGGGISGNTIYF. This chain connects TRBV5-5 to TRBJ1-3; D is possibly TRBD1 (5 bases). The germline V gene encodes CDR1 SGHKS and CDR2 YYEKEE (reference sequence). The CDR3 consists of 15 residues. Between the trimmed V and J ends, which lost 4 bases and 0 bases, there was a span of 11 bases.